This T cell receptor beta chain was captured by sequencing in a study of blood T cell repertoires in COVID-19. Study at large: The study drew acute and convalescent COVID-19 samples from the United States, Italy and Spain. Sources were T cells, B-cell-depleted T cells, or PBMCs; the material itself was cDNA or gDNA.

How the authors handled the data: Amplified reference gene primers provided the basis for estimating nucleated cell counts. Measured with immunoSEQ multiplex PCR; TCRdb has only the in-frame clones, and not every one. V and J calls and clone size are given by that table; D and trimming were obtained from the DNA. The sample yields over 100,000 clones, around 80% seen once. The TCR sequence derives from a human donor in a cohort sampled during active or convalescent COVID-19. Sequenced input: peripheral blood.

CDR3 in DNA: TGCGCCAGCAGCTACGGGGGTCCCTACGAGCAGTACTTC. Translated: CASSYGGPYEQYF. V gene TRBV4-1 combines with J gene TRBJ2-7; tentatively, D is TRBD2 (6 bases). Trimming shortened V by 5 bases and J by 2 bases, and 10 bases separated the two germline ends. The CDR3 has 13 amino acids. CDR1 is MGHRA and CDR2 is YSYEKL in the germline V gene.